Detailed here is one T cell receptor (beta chain). Antigen: not known. The CDR3 totals 15 residues. The J segment lost 7 bases and the V segment lost 4 bases, leaving 9 bases of the junction unmatched. Germline V gene lookup returns CDR1 SGHRS and CDR2 YFSETQ. The record originates from a study of cytomegalovirus exposure and HLA in healthy donors. Study in general: The study placed 70% to 90% of its 398 genotyped donors in the Caucasian-associated ancestry cluster.

The study's findings and limits: The authors later found most CMV-associated TCR beta chains appeared HLA-restricted. It was reported in a later analysis that an Asian-associated ancestry cluster showed fewer N-insertions than the 666-donor mean.

It was with 60 Vbeta and 13 Jbeta primers that the PCR ran. The table came from immunoSEQ multiplex PCR; TCRdb's copy has only in-frame clones and leaves some out. The table shows approximately 86,000 clones, with 85% occurring only once. This receptor was identified in a man in his forties in good health and CMV-seropositive. Sequenced: PBMCs. The chain carries TRBV5-1 and TRBJ1-5; TRBD1 agrees at 9 bases. CDR3 sequence reads: CASSTGTGSRQPQHF. The CDR3 DNA reads as TGCGCCAGCAGCACCGGGACAGGGTCAAGGCAGCCCCAGCATTTT. The full variable domain, in which reference TRBV5-1 and TRBJ1-5 provide the parts outside the CDR3, is KAGVTQTPRYLIKTRGQQVTLSCSPISGHRSVSWYQQTPGQGLQFLFEYFSETQRNKGNFPGRFSGRQFSNSRSEMNVSTLELGDSALYLCASSTGTGSRQPQHFGDGTRLSIL.